This entry features one TCR beta chain sequence. Per the original data handling: Estimates of nucleated cell counts were drawn from the amplification of reference gene primers. Generated by immunoSEQ multiplex PCR, the TCRdb table keeps only in-frame clones and is missing some. V, J and clone size derive from that table, while D and trimming were established from the DNA sequence. The sample holds approximately 170,000 clones; around 72% are singletons and the top ten take around 2.9%. This sample was taken from a study of blood T cell repertoires in COVID-19. Study-wide background: PBMCs, B-cell-depleted T cells, or T cells were the source of the cDNA or gDNA that made up the material.

The CDR3 length is 18 residues. Germline CDR1 and CDR2: MDHEN and SYDVKM. V was clipped by 6 bases and J by 1 base; unmatched bases: 11. The clonotype comes from a woman older than 75 with acute or convalescent COVID-19. The sample consisted of peripheral blood. V gene TRBV28 combines with J gene TRBJ2-7; the match to TRBD2 covers 14 bases. This CDR3 reads CASRRSGTSGSISYEQYF. Here the CDR3 DNA reads TGTGCCAGCAGGCGCTCCGGGACTAGCGGGAGTATATCCTACGAGCAGTACTTC.